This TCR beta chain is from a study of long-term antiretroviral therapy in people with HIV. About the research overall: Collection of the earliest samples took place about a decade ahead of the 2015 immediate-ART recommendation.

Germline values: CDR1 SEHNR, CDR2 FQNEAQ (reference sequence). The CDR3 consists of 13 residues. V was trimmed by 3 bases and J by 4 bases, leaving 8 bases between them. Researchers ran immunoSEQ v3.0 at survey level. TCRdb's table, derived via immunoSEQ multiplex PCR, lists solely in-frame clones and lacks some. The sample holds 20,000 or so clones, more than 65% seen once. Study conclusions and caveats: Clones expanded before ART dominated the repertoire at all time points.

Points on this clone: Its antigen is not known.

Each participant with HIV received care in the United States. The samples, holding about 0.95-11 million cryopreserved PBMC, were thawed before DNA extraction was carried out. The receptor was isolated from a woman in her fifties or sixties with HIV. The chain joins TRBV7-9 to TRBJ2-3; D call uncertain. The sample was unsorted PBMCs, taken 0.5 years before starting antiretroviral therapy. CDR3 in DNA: TGTGCCAGCAGCTTGTCAGGCCCAGATACGCAGTATTTT. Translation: CASSLSGPDTQYF.